A selection of T cell receptor beta chains follows, all from one sample in a study of blood T cell repertoires in COVID-19. Sequenced by immunoSEQ multiplex PCR; TCRdb stores in-frame clones only, minus some. Altogether over 250,000 clones are present, around 92% being singletons, with the ten largest covering 1.9%. Sequenced: PBMCs or T cells enriched from blood (not recorded which). The receptors stem from a woman aged 55-75 years who had recovered from COVID-19. The CDR3 runs from the conserved cysteine through the conserved F or W. D genes are given only for firm matches. Clone size is shown for a subset of rows, as once, few, many or a class of expanded clone.

>TRBV11-2|NA|NA|TRBJ1-3
TGTGCCAGCAGCTTAGCGGGGAATGGAAACACCATATATTTT
CASSLAGNGNTIYF
>TRBV4-2|NA|NA|TRBJ1-6
TGTGCCAGCAGCCTCGCGGGCCCCTCCTATAATTCACCCCTCCACTTT
CASSLAGPSYNSPLHF
>TRBV24-1|NA|NA|TRBJ1-2
TGTGCCACCAGTGATCCGGGGACACCTCTGGATGGCTACACCTTC
CATSDPGTPLDGYTF
>TRBV6-5|NA|NA|TRBJ1-6
TGTGCCAGCAGACAGAAGGGGTGGAATTCACCCCTCCACTTT
CASRQKGWNSPLHF
>TRBV10-3|NA|NA|TRBJ1-2
TGTGCCATCAGTGAAAGGGCACCGGGGTATGGCTACACCTTC
CAISERAPGYGYTF
>TRBV20-1|NA|NA|TRBJ2-7
TGCAGTGCTAGTTACAGCTCCTACGAGCAGTACTTC
CSASYSSYEQYF
>TRBV7-9|NA|few|TRBJ1-4
TGTGCCAGCAGCCCCACAGGGTCCGAAAAACTGTTTTTT
CASSPTGSEKLFF
>TRBV11-1|TRBD2|once|TRBJ2-7
TGTGCCAGCAGGGCCAGCGGGGACCCCTACGAGCAGTACTTC
CASRASGDPYEQYF
>TRBV28|NA|NA|TRBJ1-2
TGTGCCAGCAGCCCCGTCACAGGGTTGGGCTATGGCTACACCTTC
CASSPVTGLGYGYTF
>TRBV29-1|NA|NA|TRBJ2-5
TGCAGCGTTGGACGACTGAGGCTACAAGAGACCCAGTACTTC
CSVGRLRLQETQYF
>TRBV28|TRBD1|NA|TRBJ1-2
TGTGCCAGCAGTTCACAGGGGGCGGGCTATGGCTACACCTTC
CASSSQGAGYGYTF
>TRBV6-6|NA|NA|TRBJ1-5
TGTGCCAGCACCCTTGGGGGGACTCAGCCCCAGCATTTT
CASTLGGTQPQHF
>TRBV24-1|NA|NA|TRBJ2-5
TGTGCCACCAGTGGGGACTGGGAAGAGACCCAGTACTTC
CATSGDWEETQYF
>TRBV19|TRBD1|few|TRBJ1-6
TGTGCCAGTAGTCCCCAGGGGGAATATAATTCACCCCTCCACTTT
CASSPQGEYNSPLHF
>TRBV10-3|TRBD2|NA|TRBJ2-1
TGTGCCATCAGTGAGTCGACTAGCGGGAGACACAATGAGCAGTTCTTC
CAISESTSGRHNEQFF
>TRBV2|NA|NA|TRBJ1-3
TGTGCCAGCAGCCTTAGCGGGGACGTCTCTGGAAACACCATATATTTT
CASSLSGDVSGNTIYF
>TRBV5-5|TRBD1|NA|TRBJ1-5
TGTGCCAGCAGCGACCGGGACAGCTATCAGCCCCAGCATTTT
CASSDRDSYQPQHF
>TRBV11-3|TRBD2|NA|TRBJ2-5
TGTGCCAGCAGCCGGGGGGGTTTAGAGACCCAGTACTTC
CASSRGGLETQYF
>TRBV28|TRBD2|NA|TRBJ2-1
TGTGCCAGCAGTTCGCCGGGAGGGAAGTATGAGCAGTTCTTC
CASSSPGGKYEQFF
>TRBV6-5|NA|NA|TRBJ1-5
TGTGCCAGCATCCCAGAATATAGCAATCAGCCCCAGCATTTT
CASIPEYSNQPQHF
>TRBV28|TRBD1|NA|TRBJ1-1
TGTGCCAGCAGTATCAGGGGGGAAGCTTTCTTT
CASSIRGEAFF
>TRBV20-1|NA|once|TRBJ1-1
TGCAGTGCTAGTTTAAGGAGGAAGATGAACACTGAAGCTTTCTTT
CSASLRRKMNTEAFF
>TRBV7-9|NA|NA|TRBJ2-3
TGTGCCAGCAGATGGAGCGGAACAGATACGCAGTATTTT
CASRWSGTDTQYF
>TRBV2|NA|NA|TRBJ1-4
TGTGCCAGCAGTGAACAGGGAGGGGAAAAACTGTTTTTT
CASSEQGGEKLFF
>TRBV28|NA|NA|TRBJ1-5
TGTGCCAGCAGTTTGATCCAGGGGCATCAGCCCCAGCATTTT
CASSLIQGHQPQHF
>TRBV5-1|TRBD1|NA|TRBJ1-4
TGCGCCAGCAGCTTGACGCAGGGGGGTGGCGAAAAACTGTTTTTT
CASSLTQGGGEKLFF
>TRBV7-2|NA|NA|TRBJ1-6
TGTGCCAGCAGCGCACAGGCTCTTAATTCACCCCTCCACTTT
CASSAQALNSPLHF
>TRBV7-9|NA|NA|TRBJ2-5
TGTGCCAGCAGCTTTGACACACTCCAAGAGACCCAGTACTTC
CASSFDTLQETQYF
>TRBV7-8|TRBD1|once|TRBJ1-6
TGTGCCAGCAGCTACCGGGACAGAAATTCACCCCTCCACTTT
CASSYRDRNSPLHF
>TRBV18|TRBD1|NA|TRBJ1-5
TGTGCCAGCTCGCCGGACAGGGCAAATCAGCCCCAGCATTTT
CASSPDRANQPQHF
>TRBV7-9|TRBD2|few|TRBJ2-3
TGTGCCAGCAGCCCTGGACTAGCGAAGGACACAGATACGCAGTATTTT
CASSPGLAKDTDTQYF
>TRBV19|NA|NA|TRBJ2-7
TGTGCCAGTAGTATCCGGGACACCGGCTTTGTTAAGTTTGTGGAGCAGTACTTC
CASSIRDTGFVKFVEQYF
>TRBV19|TRBD1|NA|TRBJ2-5
TGTGCCAGTAGCTCGACAGGGGCCCAAGAGACCCAGTACTTC
CASSSTGAQETQYF
>TRBV11-1|TRBD2|NA|TRBJ2-5
TGTGCCAGCAGCTCCCCGACTAGCGGCCAAGAGACCCAGTACTTC
CASSSPTSGQETQYF
>TRBV2|NA|NA|TRBJ1-1
TGTGCCAGCAGTGAGTTGGCAGGGAGGACTGAAGCTTTCTTT
CASSELAGRTEAFF
>TRBV20-1|NA|NA|TRBJ2-7
TGCAGTGCTAGAAGGGGGAACGAGCAGTACTTC
CSARRGNEQYF
>TRBV5-4|NA|once|TRBJ2-3
TGTGCCAGCAATGGGGCCTCCACAGATACGCAGTATTTT
CASNGASTDTQYF
>TRBV27|TRBD1|NA|TRBJ1-1
TGTGCCAGCAGTAAGGGACAGGGGGCGCGATTTTCTGAAGCTTTCTTT
CASSKGQGARFSEAFF
>TRBV28|TRBD2|NA|TRBJ2-4
TGTGCCAGCAGGGACCGCCTAGCGGGAGTTGGGGACATTCAGTACTTC
CASRDRLAGVGDIQYF
>TRBV7-2|NA|NA|TRBJ1-1
TGTGCCAGCAGCCACAACCAGGACAGTTCAGCTTTCTTT
CASSHNQDSSAFF
>TRBV6-4|NA|once|TRBJ1-5
TGTGCCAGCAGTGGGGGGGGCACAGATTTAGATAGCAATCAGCCCCAGCATTTT
CASSGGGTDLDSNQPQHF
>TRBV5-1|TRBD1|NA|TRBJ1-5
TGCGCCAGCAGCCTAGGGACAGGGGCACAGCCCCAGCATTTT
CASSLGTGAQPQHF
>TRBV11-1|TRBD1|NA|TRBJ2-5
TGTGCCAGCAGCCCCCGGACAGGAGAGACCCAGTACTTC
CASSPRTGETQYF
>TRBV4-2|NA|NA|TRBJ1-5
TGTGCCAGCAGCCCCGGGGAACTAACCTATAGCAATCAGCCCCAGCATTTT
CASSPGELTYSNQPQHF
>TRBV28|NA|NA|TRBJ1-5
TGTGCCAGCACTTATAGCAATCAGCCCCAGCATTTT
CASTYSNQPQHF
>TRBV5-1|NA|NA|TRBJ2-3
TGCGCCAGCAGCTTGGGGTTAAGCGCAGATACGCAGTATTTT
CASSLGLSADTQYF
>TRBV4-1|TRBD2|NA|TRBJ2-5
TGCGCCAGCGTACTAGCGGGACAAGAGACCCAGTACTTC
CASVLAGQETQYF
>TRBV29-1|NA|NA|TRBJ1-1
TGCAGCGCTTTCCGGGACACCTCGTACACTGAAGCTTTCTTT
CSAFRDTSYTEAFF
>TRBV6-5|NA|few|TRBJ2-7
TGTGCCAGCAGCAGACAAATGGGCCACGAGCAGTACTTC
CASSRQMGHEQYF
>TRBV27|NA|NA|TRBJ1-1
TGTGCCAGCAGTTTAGCGGGGGCCGATGACACTGAAGCTTTCTTT
CASSLAGADDTEAFF
>TRBV11-3|TRBD2|NA|TRBJ2-7
TGTGCCAGCAGCGCCGGACTAGCGGGAGTGAACTACGAGCAGTACTTC
CASSAGLAGVNYEQYF